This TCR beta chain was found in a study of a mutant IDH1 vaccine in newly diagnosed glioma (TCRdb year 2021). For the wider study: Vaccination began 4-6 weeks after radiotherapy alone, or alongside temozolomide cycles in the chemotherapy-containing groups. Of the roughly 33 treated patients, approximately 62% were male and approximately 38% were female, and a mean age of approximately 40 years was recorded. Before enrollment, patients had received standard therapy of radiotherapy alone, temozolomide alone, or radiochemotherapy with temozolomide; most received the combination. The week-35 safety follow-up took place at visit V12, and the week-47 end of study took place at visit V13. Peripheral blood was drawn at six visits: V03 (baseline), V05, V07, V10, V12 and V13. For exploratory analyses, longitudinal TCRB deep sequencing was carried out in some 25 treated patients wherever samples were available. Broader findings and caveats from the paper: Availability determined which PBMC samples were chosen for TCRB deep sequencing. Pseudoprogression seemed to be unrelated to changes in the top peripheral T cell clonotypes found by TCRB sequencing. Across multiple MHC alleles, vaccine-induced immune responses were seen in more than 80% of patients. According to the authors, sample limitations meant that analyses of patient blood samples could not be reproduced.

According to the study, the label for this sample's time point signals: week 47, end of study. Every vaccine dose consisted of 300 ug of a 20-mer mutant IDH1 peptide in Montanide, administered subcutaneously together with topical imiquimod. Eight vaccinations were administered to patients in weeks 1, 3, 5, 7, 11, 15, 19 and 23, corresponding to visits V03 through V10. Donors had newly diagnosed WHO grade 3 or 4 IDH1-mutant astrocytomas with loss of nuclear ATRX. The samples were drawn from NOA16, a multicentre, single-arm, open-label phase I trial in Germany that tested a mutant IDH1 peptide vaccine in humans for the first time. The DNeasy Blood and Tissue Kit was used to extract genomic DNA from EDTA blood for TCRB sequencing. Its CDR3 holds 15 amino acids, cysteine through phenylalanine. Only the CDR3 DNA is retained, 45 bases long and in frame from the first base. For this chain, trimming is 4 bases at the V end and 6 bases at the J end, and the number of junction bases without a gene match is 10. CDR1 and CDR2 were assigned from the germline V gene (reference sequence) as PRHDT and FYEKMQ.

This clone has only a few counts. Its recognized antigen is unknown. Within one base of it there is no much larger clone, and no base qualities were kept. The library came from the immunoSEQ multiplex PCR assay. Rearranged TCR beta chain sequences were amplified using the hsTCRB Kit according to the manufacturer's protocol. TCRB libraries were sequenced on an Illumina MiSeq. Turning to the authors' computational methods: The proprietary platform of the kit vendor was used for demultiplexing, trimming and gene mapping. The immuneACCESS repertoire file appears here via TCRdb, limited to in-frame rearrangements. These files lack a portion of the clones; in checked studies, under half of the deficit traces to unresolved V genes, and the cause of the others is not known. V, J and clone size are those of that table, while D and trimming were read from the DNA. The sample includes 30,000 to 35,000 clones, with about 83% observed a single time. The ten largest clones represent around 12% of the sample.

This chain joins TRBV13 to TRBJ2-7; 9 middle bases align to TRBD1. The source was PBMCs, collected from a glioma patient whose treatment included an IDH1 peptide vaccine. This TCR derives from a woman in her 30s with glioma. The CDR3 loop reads CASSSYTGGVVEQYF. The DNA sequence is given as TGTGCCAGCAGCTCTTATACAGGGGGCGTCGTCGAGCAGTACTTC. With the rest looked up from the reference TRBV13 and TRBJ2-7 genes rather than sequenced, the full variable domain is AAGVIQSPRHLIKEKRETATLKCYPIPRHDTVYWYQQGPGQDPQFLISFYEKMQSDKGSIPDRFSAQQFSDYHSELNMSSLELGDSALYFCASSSYTGGVVEQYFGPGTRLTVT.